The 10 T cell receptor beta chains below come from one sample, sequenced in a study of blood T cells in healthy people across ages. Alongside a J-beta primer mix, a sample-barcoded 5' primer served in a second PCR lasting about 7 to 11 cycles. TCRdb reprocessed the 5' RACE reads with MiXCR, giving one entry per CDR3 protein. The data contain 850,000 or so distinct CDR3 sequences, under 35% of them seen just once; the ten biggest clones take up about 18%. Material for sequencing was blood. The receptors originated from a woman older than 75 in good health.

There are many counts of this clonotype. CDR3 amino acids: CSAVLAGGRRNEQFF. CDR3 DNA: TGCAGTGCTGTCCTAGCGGGGGGGCGGAGGAATGAGCAGTTCTTC. The rearrangement joins TRBV20-1 to TRBJ2-1; TRBD2 aligns across 12 bases. The junction had 9 bases not matched to a gene; V was cut back by 5 bases and J by 7 bases. Germline assignment: CDR1 DFQATT and CDR2 SNEGSKA (reference sequence). This CDR3 spans 15 amino acids.

V gene TRBV20-1 combines with J gene TRBJ1-2, with D possibly matching TRBD1 (6 bases). CDR3 length: 13 amino acids. Trimming cost V 5 bases and J 6 bases, with 16 bases left between them. Germline values: CDR1 DFQATT, CDR2 SNEGSKA (reference sequence). The CDR3 nucleotides are TGCAGTGCTCAAGATCGGGGGGCAGATGGCTACACCTTC. This codes for CSAQDRGADGYTF.

This clonotype was counted ten times or more. The V and J genes are TRBV9 and TRBJ2-5; 15 positions agree with TRBD2. The CDR3 length is 16 residues. CDR1 SGDLS and CDR2 YYNGEE come from the germline V gene. The trim removed 0 bases at V and 5 bases at J, leaving 2 bases unmatched. Here the CDR3 DNA reads TGTGCCAGCAGCGTAGGAGGACTAGCGGGGGGGGAGACCCAGTACTTC. Its translation: CASSVGGLAGGETQYF.

This chain links TRBV28 with TRBJ2-2; 10 positions match TRBD1. The V and J ends lost 1 base and 6 bases, in that order; junction bases with no gene match: 11. The length of the CDR3 is 18 residues. Germline lookup yields CDR1 MDHEN and CDR2 SYDVKM. CDR3 nucleotide sequence: TGTGCCAGCAGTTTATTCGGACAGGGGGGGCTTACCTCCGGGGAGCTGTTTTTT. Its protein is CASSLFGQGGLTSGELFF.

The J gene is TRBJ2-3, the V gene TRBV5-6; 10 bases align to TRBD2. Germline CDR1 SGHDT, CDR2 YYEEEE. The CDR3 totals 17 residues. With V trimmed by 0 bases and J by 8 bases, 12 bases remained unmatched. The CDR3 nucleotides are TGTGCCAGCAGCTTGGTGCTAGCGGGGGCCTCAATCGGTACGCAGTATTTT. It is translated as CASSLVLAGASIGTQYF.

The V gene is TRBV7-2, the J gene TRBJ1-6; a possible D gene is TRBD1 (5 bases). Germline-derived CDR1 and CDR2 are SGHTA and FQGNSA. The V gene lost 0 bases and the J gene lost 9 bases, with 9 bases spanning the gap. The CDR3 is made up of 14 amino acids. Here the CDR3 DNA reads TGTACCAGCAGCTTAGCTAGGCAGGGTTCACCCCTCCACTTT. Amino acid sequence: CTSSLARQGSPLHF.

The chain links TRBV7-9 to TRBJ1-1, with a possible D match to TRBD1 (5 bases). V was trimmed by 7 bases and J by 4 bases, leaving 19 bases between them. The germline CDR1 and CDR2 sequences are SEHNR and FQNEAQ (reference sequence). CDR3 length: 15 residues. CDR3 sequence reads: CASKSGGAGGTEAFF. CDR3 bases: TGTGCCAGCAAGAGTGGAGGGGCTGGCGGCACTGAAGCTTTCTTT.

This chain uses TRBV7-2 with TRBJ2-1, with 7 bases fitting TRBD1. CDR1 and CDR2 from the germline V gene are SGHTA and FQGNSA. Germline trimming cut 7 bases from V and 2 bases from J; bases unmatched to any gene: 8. The CDR3 contains 15 residues. The CDR3 loop reads CASTLGGLTYNEQFF. As DNA, the CDR3 is TGTGCCAGCACCCTAGGGGGCCTAACCTACAATGAGCAGTTCTTC.

This clonotype occurred a few times. Being one base from a much bigger clone, this may be a read error. The chain combines TRBV7-2 with TRBJ2-5; D is uncertain. CDR1 and CDR2 from the germline V gene are SGHTA and FQGNSA. The CDR3 extends over 13 amino acids. The CDR3 loop is CACSLATQETQYF. The CDR3 DNA reads as TGTGCCTGCAGTTTAGCCACCCAAGAGACCCAGTACTTC.

The CDR3: CASSIPSGGAVFPDTQYF. CDR3 bases: TGTGCCAGCAGCATACCTAGCGGGGGGGCCGTGTTTCCAGATACGCAGTATTTT. The rearrangement links TRBV21-1 to TRBJ2-3; the tabulated D call, TRBD2, remains unverified against the DNA. TRBV21-1 is classified as a pseudogene. The CDR3 runs to 18 residues.